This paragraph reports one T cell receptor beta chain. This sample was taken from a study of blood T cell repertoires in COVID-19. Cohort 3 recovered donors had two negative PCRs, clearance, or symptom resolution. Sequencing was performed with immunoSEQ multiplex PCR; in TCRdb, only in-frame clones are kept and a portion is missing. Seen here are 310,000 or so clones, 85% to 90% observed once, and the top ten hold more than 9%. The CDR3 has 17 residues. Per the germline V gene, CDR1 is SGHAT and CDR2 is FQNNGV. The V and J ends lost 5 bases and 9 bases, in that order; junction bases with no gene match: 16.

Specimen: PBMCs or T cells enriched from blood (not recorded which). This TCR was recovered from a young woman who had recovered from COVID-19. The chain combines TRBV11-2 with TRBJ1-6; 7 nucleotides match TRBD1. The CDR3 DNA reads TGTGCCAGCAGCATGACTGGGACAGAGAGTAGGGGTTCACCCCTCCACTTT. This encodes CASSMTGTESRGSPLHF.